These 23 T cell receptor beta chains were all obtained from the same sample, sequenced in a study of blood T cell repertoires in COVID-19 (dated by TCRdb to 2019 to 2021). The method was the immunoSEQ multiplex PCR assay. TCRdb stores this immuneACCESS table with in-frame sequences only. Part of the clones is absent; in the studies checked, under half of the shortfall reflects unresolved V genes, and no reason is known for the rest. This sample has 300,000 to 400,000 clones in its table, and 85% of those were observed once. The ten largest account for more than 6% of the sample. The sample was peripheral blood. These receptors were collected from a human donor in a cohort sampled during active COVID-19.

The V call is TRBV12-3 or TRBV12-4, the J call TRBJ1-6; 8 positions agree with TRBD1. The CDR3 spans 13 residues. The junction had 6 bases not matched to a gene; V was cut back by 7 bases and J by 10 bases. DNA of the CDR3: TGTGCCAGCACCCCACAGGGGGGATCACCCCTCCACTTT. This sequence encodes CASTPQGGSPLHF.

V usage is TRBV7-3 and J usage is TRBJ2-1; tentatively, D is TRBD1 (6 bases). Trimming shortened V by 1 base and J by 6 bases, and 13 bases separated the two germline ends. The germline CDR1 and CDR2 sequences are SGHTA and FQGTGA. The CDR3 has 15 amino acids. CDR3 DNA sequence: TGTGCCAGCAGCTTAATTGGGGGCCGGGGCAATGAGCAGTTCTTC. Its protein is CASSLIGGRGNEQFF.

This chain uses TRBV6-5 with TRBJ1-5; D is perhaps TRBD1 (6 bases). This CDR3 spans 14 amino acids. The germline gives CDR1 MNHEY, CDR2 SVGAGI. Trimming pared 6 bases from V and 3 bases from J, leaving 12 bases between. The CDR3 reads CASRGASHNQPQHF. The CDR3 coding sequence is TGTGCCAGCAGGGGGGCGAGCCACAATCAGCCCCAGCATTTT.

The chain is built from TRBV27 and TRBJ1-4, with D possibly being TRBD1 (5 bases). The germline gives CDR1 MNHEY, CDR2 SMNVEV (reference sequence). Trimming shortened V by 3 bases and J by 8 bases, and 13 bases separated the two germline ends. This CDR3 is 14 amino acids long. The CDR3 DNA is TGTGCCAGCAGTTTTGGGGCCCAGGGAGAAAAACTGTTTTTT. It specifies CASSFGAQGEKLFF.

The chain combines TRBV19 with TRBJ2-6; TRBD1 matches at 8 bases. The germline V gene encodes CDR1 LNHDA and CDR2 SQIVND (reference sequence). J gave up 3 bases and V 6 bases, and 4 bases lay outside the gene matches. CDR3 length: 15 amino acids. CDR3 sequence reads: CASRPGGVGANVLTF. For the CDR3, the DNA is TGTGCCAGTAGACCAGGGGGCGTTGGGGCCAACGTCCTGACTTTC.

The table lists this clone with a few counts. The V call is TRBV6-5, the J call TRBJ2-3; D not certain. There are 12 residues in the CDR3. Germline V gives CDR1 MNHEY, CDR2 SVGAGI. Trimming pared 7 bases from V and 2 bases from J, leaving 7 bases between. CDR3 sequence (DNA): TGTGCCAGCATGGGCGACACAGATACGCAGTATTTT. Amino acids: CASMGDTDTQYF.

This chain connects TRBV5-6 to TRBJ2-7; D ambiguous. The V and J ends lost 2 bases and 2 bases respectively, with 11 bases between them. Germline values: CDR1 SGHDT, CDR2 YYEEEE. The CDR3 contains 14 residues. In DNA, the CDR3 is TGTGCCAGCAGCTTTAGCCAGCAGACCTACGAGCAGTACTTC. Translated: CASSFSQQTYEQYF.

With respect to this clone: In the same sample, other DNA sequences code for this CDR3. V usage is TRBV6-5 and J usage is TRBJ1-2; D is possibly TRBD1 (6 bases). The CDR3 has 13 amino acids. The germline V gene encodes CDR1 MNHEY and CDR2 SVGAGI. Deletions cut 2 bases from V and 2 bases from J, with 6 bases between. CDR3 coding DNA: TGTGCCAGCAGTTACGGGGGCAACTATGGCTACACCTTC. Amino acid sequence: CASSYGGNYGYTF.

The chain recombines TRBV11-2 with TRBJ2-7; D ambiguous. Trimming removed 4 bases at V and 0 bases at J, with 4 bases between. Looked up from germline, CDR1 is SGHAT and CDR2 is FQNNGV. The CDR3 runs to 12 residues. The CDR3 is CASSSSSYEQYF. The CDR3, as DNA: TGTGCCAGCAGCTCTAGCTCCTACGAGCAGTACTTC.

The CDR3 reads CATRTGTRGGYQPQHF. CDR3 DNA: TGTGCCACCAGAACTGGGACCAGGGGCGGTTATCAGCCCCAGCATTTT. This chain joins TRBV15 and TRBJ1-5, with D possibly being TRBD1 (6 bases). Germline CDR1 LNHNV, CDR2 YYDKDF (reference sequence). Trimming left V 6 bases short and J 5 bases short, with 20 bases between. The CDR3 covers 16 residues.

The chain uses TRBV7-9 and TRBJ2-7; tentative D call: TRBD2 (5 bases). The V and J ends lost 5 bases and 5 bases respectively, with 13 bases between them. In germline, CDR1 is SEHNR, CDR2 FQNEAQ (reference sequence). The CDR3 extends over 13 amino acids. Here the CDR3 DNA reads TGTGCCAGCAGCACTAGAGGGTTGAACGAGCAGTACTTC. Translated, it gives CASSTRGLNEQYF.

The rearrangement uses TRBV4-1 and TRBJ2-1, with 7 bases lining up with TRBD2. The junction had 10 bases not matched to a gene; V was cut back by 0 bases and J by 2 bases. This CDR3 has 18 amino acids. Germline V lookup: CDR1 MGHRA, CDR2 YSYEKL. CDR3 bases: TGCGCCAGCAGCCAAGAGGGGGGTGGACTAGGGACCTACAATGAGCAGTTCTTC. Protein product: CASSQEGGGLGTYNEQFF.

V and J are TRBV5-1 and TRBJ2-1, with TRBD2 matching over 9 bases. Germline V gene data show CDR1 as SGHRS and CDR2 as YFSETQ. Germline trimming cut 0 bases from V and 4 bases from J; bases unmatched to any gene: 11. The length of the CDR3 is 18 residues. CDR3 sequence: CASSLDRRGGLGYNEQFF. The CDR3 DNA is TGCGCCAGCAGCTTGGATCGGCGGGGGGGCCTTGGGTACAATGAGCAGTTCTTC.

The sample holds one count of this clone. The chain has TRBV27 and TRBJ2-1; TRBD1 might be the D (6 bases). Germline V gives CDR1 MNHEY, CDR2 SMNVEV (reference sequence). The CDR3 spans 14 residues. V was clipped by 4 bases and J by 8 bases, with 15 bases between them. CDR3 DNA: TGTGCCAGCAGTTCAGAACAGGGTTTCGATGAGCAGTTCTTC. Its translation is CASSSEQGFDEQFF.

The rearrangement joins TRBV2 to TRBJ1-2, with 7 bases aligning to TRBD1. The CDR3 runs 14 residues. CDR1 SNHLY and CDR2 FYNNEI come from the germline V gene. The J segment lost 2 bases and the V segment lost 7 bases, leaving 7 bases of the junction unmatched. The CDR3 DNA sequence: TGTGCCAGCACCTGGGGACAGCAAAACTATGGCTACACCTTC. It yields the protein CASTWGQQNYGYTF.

The chain uses TRBV19 and TRBJ2-1; 9 positions match TRBD2. The J segment lost 6 bases and the V segment lost 5 bases, leaving 11 bases of the junction unmatched. This CDR3 has 16 amino acids. Germline V gives CDR1 LNHDA, CDR2 SQIVND (reference sequence). DNA for the CDR3: TGTGCCAGTAGTTCTCAAGTAGGGACTAGCCCCAATGAGCAGTTCTTC. This encodes CASSSQVGTSPNEQFF.

The chain employs TRBV11-2 and TRBJ2-1; TRBD2 aligns across 11 bases. The J segment lost 7 bases and the V segment lost 2 bases, leaving 4 bases of the junction unmatched. The CDR3 runs to 15 residues. Germline V gene sequence: CDR1 SGHAT, CDR2 FQNNGV. Here the CDR3 DNA reads TGTGCCAGCAGCTTAAAACTAGCGGGGGATAATGAGCAGTTCTTC. It translates to CASSLKLAGDNEQFF. Looking up the rest from reference TRBV11-2 and TRBJ2-1 gives the full variable domain: EAGVAQSPRYKIIEKRQSVAFWCNPISGHATLYWYQQILGQGPKLLIQFQNNGVVDDSQLPKDRFSAERLKGVDSTLKIQPAKLEDSAVYLCASSLKLAGDNEQFFGPGTRLTVL.

V and J are TRBV10-3 and TRBJ2-5; 7 nucleotides match TRBD1. With V trimmed by 3 bases and J by 7 bases, 8 bases remained unmatched. CDR3 size: 14 residues. The germline V gene encodes CDR1 ENHRY and CDR2 SYGVKD. The CDR3 nucleotides read TGTGCCATCAGTGATGCAGGGGGATTGGGGACCCAGTACTTC. Encoded protein: CAISDAGGLGTQYF.

This clone appeared a few times. The rearrangement links TRBV3-1 (or the pseudogene TRBV3-2) to TRBJ2-1, with a tentative D call TRBD2 (6 bases). The germline gives CDR1 LGHDT, CDR2 YNNKEL (reference sequence). This CDR3 comprises 14 residues. The V end was cut by 4 bases, the J end by 10 bases, with 17 bases between. Here the CDR3 reads CASSPGTPTKEQFF. DNA of the CDR3: TGTGCCAGCAGCCCCGGGACTCCCACAAAGGAGCAGTTCTTC.

The chain combines TRBV10-3 with TRBJ2-2; the D gene is possibly TRBD1 (6 bases). The CDR3 has 14 amino acids. Germline CDR1 and CDR2: ENHRY and SYGVKD. Deletions cut 8 bases from V and 6 bases from J, with 16 bases between. CDR3 sequence (DNA): TGTGCCATCGCGGAAGTGCAGGGGTCCGGGGAGCTGTTTTTT. It codes for CAIAEVQGSGELFF.

The chain combines TRBV20-1 with TRBJ1-6; TRBD1 is a possible D gene (5 bases). The germline CDR1 and CDR2 sequences are DFQATT and SNEGSKA (reference sequence). V shed 3 bases and J shed 6 bases, with 12 bases lying between them. The CDR3 extends over 14 amino acids. The CDR3 DNA reads TGCAGTGCTAGTGCAGGGCGTCCTAATTCACCCCTCCACTTT. It codes for CSASAGRPNSPLHF.

DNA of the CDR3: TGTGCCATCAGTGAGTCCGGTGACAGGTACACCGGGGAGCTGTTTTTT. Translated: CAISESGDRYTGELFF. This chain joins TRBV10-3 and TRBJ2-2, with D perhaps matching TRBD1 (6 bases). The germline V and J ends were trimmed by 0 bases and 3 bases, with 11 bases remaining between them. CDR1 ENHRY and CDR2 SYGVKD come from the germline V gene. This CDR3 has 16 amino acids.

As concerns this clone: The sample carries other DNA sequences with the same CDR3. The rearrangement joins TRBV6-5 to TRBJ1-5, with unresolved D. The germline V and J ends were trimmed by 4 bases and 7 bases, with 11 bases remaining between them. The CDR3 totals 13 residues. Germline lookup yields CDR1 MNHEY and CDR2 SVGAGI. The CDR3 protein is CASSWTGNQPQHF. The DNA for the CDR3 is TGTGCCAGCAGTTGGACTGGGAACCAGCCCCAGCATTTT.